The 18 T cell receptor beta chains presented below share a single source sample, sequenced in a study of T cell responses to AZD1222 COVID-19 vaccine. The data were produced by immunoSEQ multiplex PCR, yet TCRdb's version contains in-frame clones alone and is incomplete. The repertoire holds 75,000 to 95,000 clones, with roughly nine tenths as singletons. The sample in question was peripheral blood, obtained on day 0 of MenACWY control vaccination. The receptor source for this set is an adult in good health.

The chain links TRBV29-1 to TRBJ1-1, with TRBD1 matching over 8 bases. J gave up 4 bases and V 7 bases, and 8 bases lay outside the gene matches. Germline V gene sequence: CDR1 SQVTM, CDR2 ANQGSEA. The CDR3 length is 13 residues. CDR3 DNA: TGCAGCGGAGCAGGGGGCTTTGGCACTGAAGCTTTCTTT. This sequence encodes CSGAGGFGTEAFF.

The V gene is TRBV27, the J gene TRBJ1-2; D not resolved. CDR3 size: 14 residues. Looked up from germline, CDR1 is MNHEY and CDR2 is SMNVEV (reference sequence). V was shortened by 6 bases and J by 6 bases, with 17 bases between the two germline ends. In DNA form, the CDR3 reads TGTGCCAGCAGCCGCTCGGGTTATGAGAATGGCTACACCTTC. As protein: CASSRSGYENGYTF.

V and J are TRBV19 and TRBJ2-3, with a weak D call TRBD1 (8 bases). Trimming cost V 5 bases and J 4 bases, with 16 bases left between them. Germline lookup yields CDR1 LNHDA and CDR2 SQIVND (reference sequence). The CDR3 loop spans 15 amino acids. The CDR3 spells CASSPSQGGADTQYF. The CDR3 DNA reads TGTGCCAGTAGTCCGTCACAGGGGGGGGCAGATACGCAGTATTTT.

The chain carries TRBV18 and TRBJ2-1; TRBD2 aligns across 10 bases. Germline CDR1 KGHSH, CDR2 LQKENI. CDR3 length equals 14 residues. J gave up 6 bases and V 6 bases, and 5 bases lay outside the gene matches. The CDR3 spells CASSGSGGINEQFF. The CDR3 coding sequence is TGTGCCAGCTCCGGTAGCGGGGGGATCAATGAGCAGTTCTTC. Full variable domain (outside the CDR3, taken from reference TRBV18 and TRBJ2-1): NAGVMQNPRHLVRRRGQEARLRCSPMKGHSHVYWYRQLPEEGLKFMVYLQKENIIDESGMPKERFSAEFPKEGPSILRIQQVVRGDSAAYFCASSGSGGINEQFFGPGTRLTVL.

The V gene is TRBV20-1, the J gene TRBJ2-3; D is perhaps TRBD2 (6 bases). Trimming removed 3 bases from V and 1 base from J, with 11 bases in between. CDR1 and CDR2 (germline): DFQATT, SNEGSKA (reference sequence). This CDR3 comprises 14 residues. This CDR3 is CSASHGGRTDTQYF. CDR3 bases: TGCAGTGCTAGTCACGGGGGACGCACAGATACGCAGTATTTT.

The chain couples TRBV27 to TRBJ2-7, with D perhaps TRBD1 (7 bases). V lost 8 bases and J 3 bases, leaving 17 bases between the germline ends. CDR1 MNHEY and CDR2 SMNVEV come from the germline V gene (reference sequence). The CDR3 runs 14 residues. The CDR3 DNA reads as TGTGCCAGCGGTAAAGGCAGGGGGGTCTACGAGCAGTACTTC. As protein: CASGKGRGVYEQYF.

The rearrangement uses TRBV28 and TRBJ2-7; D is possibly TRBD1 or TRBD2 (6 bases each). This CDR3 contains 15 residues. The germline V gene has CDR1 MDHEN and CDR2 SYDVKM. Trimming took 4 bases from V and 2 from J, leaving 15 bases between them. In DNA, the CDR3 is TGTGCCAGCAGTTCAATGGAGGGGGAAACCTACGAGCAGTACTTC. This translates into CASSSMEGETYEQYF. The full variable domain, rest sourced from reference TRBV28 and TRBJ2-7, is DVKVTQSSRYLVKRTGEKVFLECVQDMDHENMFWYRQDPGLGLRLIYFSYDVKMKEKGDIPEGYSVSREKKERFSLILESASTNQTSMYLCASSSMEGETYEQYFGPGTRLTVT.

The rearrangement joins TRBV24-1 to TRBJ2-7; 14 bases map to TRBD2. Losses at the gene ends were 0 bases for V and 9 bases for J; bases not matched to a gene: 9. This CDR3 contains 17 residues. From germline, CDR1 is KGHDR and CDR2 SFDVKD. The CDR3 sequence: CATSDLPLGLAGAVQYF. The DNA of the CDR3 is TGTGCCACCAGTGATTTGCCCCTGGGACTAGCGGGAGCTGTGCAGTACTTC.

The V and J genes are TRBV4-2 and TRBJ2-3, with TRBD2 identical over 10 bases. V was pared by 0 bases and J by 4 bases, with 4 bases of the junction left unmatched. Germline loops: CDR1 LGHNA, CDR2 YNFKEQ. This CDR3 has 16 amino acids. DNA for the CDR3: TGTGCCAGCAGCCAAGATCTAGCGGGAGTGGCAGATACGCAGTATTTT. This translates into CASSQDLAGVADTQYF.

The rearrangement joins TRBV11-1 to TRBJ2-5; D gene uncertain. This CDR3 has 12 amino acids. Deletions cut 6 bases from V and 2 bases from J, with 7 bases between. Per germline, CDR1 SGHAT and CDR2 FQDESV (reference sequence). CDR3 DNA sequence: TGTGCCAGCAGGGGCGATCAAGAGACCCAGTACTTC. Its translation: CASRGDQETQYF.

The chain recombines TRBV19 with TRBJ1-5; D is ambiguous. The CDR3 loop spans 14 amino acids. With 8 bases removed from V and 2 bases from J, the gap between germline ends came to 13 bases. Per the germline V gene, CDR1 is LNHDA and CDR2 is SQIVND (reference sequence). The CDR3 nucleotides are TGTGCCAGTTCCCAAGCGGGAGGCAATCAGCCCCAGCATTTT. Translation gives CASSQAGGNQPQHF. Filled out from reference TRBV19 and TRBJ1-5, the complete variable domain reads DGGITQSPKYLFRKEGQNVTLSCEQNLNHDAMYWYRQDPGQGLRLIYYSQIVNDFQKGDIAEGYSVSREKKESFPLTVTSAQKNPTAFYLCASSQAGGNQPQHFGDGTRLSIL.

J is TRBJ1-2 and V is TRBV12-2; the table's D call TRBD1 went unverified against the DNA. TRBV12-2 is a recognized pseudogene. The CDR3 has 14 amino acids. Written as DNA, the CDR3 is TGTGCAAGTCGCTTGGACAGGGAGAACTATGGCTACACCTTC. Translating it yields CASRLDRENYGYTF.

V gene TRBV30 combines with J gene TRBJ2-2; 10 bases are shared with TRBD2. The CDR3 is made up of 14 amino acids. Germline CDR1 reads GTSNPN; CDR2 reads SVGIG (reference sequence). V trimming: 6 bases; J trimming: 7 bases; junction bases outside the gene matches: 8. CDR3 DNA: TGTGCCTGTAAAGCGGGGGGGCCCGACGGGGAGCTGTTTTTT. Its protein product is CACKAGGPDGELFF.

The rearrangement links TRBV30 to TRBJ1-6; D is uncertain. V gave up 2 bases and J gave up 3 bases, with 17 bases separating them. Germline-derived CDR1 and CDR2 are GTSNPN and SVGIG (reference sequence). This CDR3 is built from 17 residues. Here the CDR3 DNA reads TGTGCCTGGAGTTTCCAGGCGGACTTTATCTATAATTCACCCCTCCACTTT. Translation: CAWSFQADFIYNSPLHF.

This chain joins TRBV10-2 and TRBJ2-2, with 7 positions matching TRBD2. CDR1 and CDR2 (germline): WSHSY, SAAADI. V shed 5 bases and J 0 bases; nucleotides not matched to a gene: 9. This CDR3 has 17 amino acids. The CDR3 protein is CASSSRGGGSNTGELFF. In nucleotides, the CDR3 is TGCGCCAGCAGTTCTCGTGGGGGGGGGTCGAACACCGGGGAGCTGTTTTTT.

The rearrangement links TRBV12-3 or TRBV12-4 to TRBJ2-2, with a tentative D call TRBD1 (6 bases). The CDR3 has 13 residues. The germline V and J ends were trimmed by 6 bases and 5 bases, with 10 bases remaining between them. The CDR3 region is CASRLQGTGELFF. DNA for the CDR3: TGTGCCAGCAGGTTACAGGGAACCGGGGAGCTGTTTTTT.

The V gene is TRBV9, the J gene TRBJ2-1; possibly TRBD1 or TRBD2 for D (5 bases each). The V and J ends lost 0 bases and 3 bases respectively, with 13 bases between them. The CDR3 loop spans 16 amino acids. Germline CDR1 and CDR2: SGDLS and YYNGEE. CDR3 sequence: CASSVGLGPFYNEQFF. The DNA of the CDR3 is TGTGCCAGCAGCGTAGGCCTGGGACCCTTCTACAATGAGCAGTTCTTC.

This rearrangement joins TRBV11-2 to TRBJ1-6, with D unclear. The CDR3 runs 15 residues. Trimming cost V 1 base and J 5 bases, with 9 bases left between them. CDR1 is SGHAT and CDR2 is FQNNGV in the germline V gene. The CDR3 here is CASSLGLGDNSPLHF. The CDR3 DNA follows: TGTGCCAGCAGCTTAGGGTTGGGAGATAATTCACCCCTCCACTTT.